This entry concerns a single T cell receptor beta chain. In the source study's methods: Reference gene primers were amplified, and this amplification served to estimate nucleated cell counts. Measured with immunoSEQ multiplex PCR; TCRdb has only the in-frame clones, and not every one. Clone size and the V and J calls come from that table; the DNA yielded D and trimming. The sample records some 38,000 clones, 80% to 90% being singletons. These data come from a study of blood T cell repertoires in COVID-19. Turning to the study itself: PBMCs, B-cell-depleted T cells, or T cells were the source of the cDNA or gDNA that made up the material.

Trimming removed 2 bases from V and 1 base from J; junction bases left unmatched: 5. CDR3 size: 16 residues. CDR1 and CDR2 (germline): SGHDT, YYEEEE. The V call is TRBV5-6, the J call TRBJ2-3; TRBD1 aligns across 9 bases. This clonotype was sampled from a man aged 55 to 69 in a cohort sampled during active COVID-19. The sequencing sample was made of peripheral blood. The CDR3 bases are TGTGCCAGCAGCTTAACAGGGGGCTGGGGCACAGATACGCAGTATTTT. Amino acid sequence: CASSLTGGWGTDTQYF.